The 23 T cell receptor beta chains given below trace back to one sample, sequenced in a study of T cells after yellow fever vaccination. A single record per CDR3 protein comes from TCRdb applying MiXCR to the 5' RACE reads. The repertoire consists of hundreds of thousands of distinct CDR3 sequences, with around a sixth occurring once and the leading ten covering roughly 17%. The material was PBMCs, obtained roughly 5 days after the first yellow fever vaccination. Receptors originate from a man younger than 30 who received the YFV17D yellow fever vaccine.

V and J are TRBV6-1 and TRBJ1-6; D is uncertain. This CDR3 has 14 residues. V gave up 0 bases and J gave up 5 bases, with 5 bases separating them. Germline V CDR1 and CDR2: MNHNS, SASEGT. The CDR3 loop is CASSEAGNNSPLHF. The CDR3 nucleotides are TGTGCCAGCAGTGAAGCGGGTAATAATTCACCCCTCCACTTT.

This clonotype came up a few times. The chain has TRBV6-6 and TRBJ2-1; the match to TRBD1 covers 11 bases. Germline V gene lookup returns CDR1 MNHNY and CDR2 SVGAGI (reference sequence). CDR3 length: 13 residues. The J segment lost 8 bases and the V segment lost 6 bases, leaving 3 bases of the junction unmatched. CDR3 coding DNA: TGTGCCAGCAGGCGGACAGGGGGCGATGAGCAGTTCTTC. This codes for CASRRTGGDEQFF.

The J gene is TRBJ1-1, the V gene TRBV11-1; D is ambiguous. The germline V gene has CDR1 SGHAT and CDR2 FQDESV (reference sequence). Deletions cut 1 base from V and 5 bases from J, with 11 bases between. The CDR3 is 14 residues long. As DNA, the CDR3 is TGTGCCAGCAGCTTAGACTGGATCGGTACTGAAGCTTTCTTT. Its protein is CASSLDWIGTEAFF.

The chain employs TRBV20-1 and TRBJ2-2; D assignment may be TRBD1 or TRBD2 (5 bases each). The CDR3 is 15 amino acids. Between the trimmed V and J ends, which lost 6 bases and 3 bases, there was a span of 17 bases. Germline-derived CDR1 and CDR2 are DFQATT and SNEGSKA (reference sequence). The CDR3 is CSAASRGPYTGELFF. CDR3 nucleotides: TGCAGTGCAGCCTCCCGGGGCCCTTACACCGGGGAGCTGTTTTTT.

This clonotype is termed medium-sized. The chain links TRBV7-6 to TRBJ2-1; no clear D. Germline CDR1 is SGHVS and CDR2 is FNYEAQ. The CDR3 consists of 15 residues. V was pared by 0 bases and J by 2 bases, with 8 bases between. The CDR3 DNA follows: TGTGCCAGCAGCTTAGCGTTGGTTCCCTACAATGAGCAGTTCTTC. This translates into CASSLALVPYNEQFF.

The chain employs TRBV4-3 and TRBJ1-5; D gene ambiguous. CDR1 LGHNA and CDR2 YSLEER come from the germline V gene. The CDR3 length is 16 residues. V was shortened by 0 bases and J by 1 base, with 10 bases between the two germline ends. CDR3 sequence: CASSQERVWSNQPQHF. The CDR3 DNA reads TGCGCCAGCAGCCAAGAGAGGGTGTGGAGCAATCAGCCCCAGCATTTT.

This clonotype was observed a few times. The rearrangement links TRBV7-9 to TRBJ2-1, with a weak D call TRBD1 (5 bases). CDR1 is SEHNR, CDR2 FQNEAQ, per germline (reference sequence). Trimming took 4 bases from V and 15 from J, leaving 16 bases between them. CDR3 length: 12 amino acids. This CDR3 is CASSSTPGRAFF. CDR3 DNA sequence: TGTGCCAGCAGCTCTACTCCGGGCAGGGCGTTCTTC.

This clonotype was observed a handful of times. This CDR3 is CASSESGEETQYF. Written as DNA, the CDR3 is TGTGCCAGCAGTGAATCAGGGGAAGAGACCCAGTACTTC. The chain employs TRBV6-1 and TRBJ2-5; weak D call: TRBD1 (6 bases). The V end was cut by 2 bases, the J end by 3 bases, with 7 bases between. The CDR3 contains 13 residues. Germline CDR1 reads MNHNS; CDR2 reads SASEGT.

This chain joins TRBV7-9 and TRBJ2-6; D is uncertain. In germline, CDR1 is SEHNR, CDR2 FQNEAQ (reference sequence). The CDR3 runs 14 residues. V dropped 5 bases and J dropped 2 bases, with 7 bases sitting between them. CDR3 amino acids: CASSVLPGANVLTF. CDR3 coding DNA: TGTGCCAGCAGCGTCTTACCTGGGGCCAACGTCCTGACTTTC.

The sample holds a few counts of this clonotype. The chain recombines TRBV7-6 with TRBJ2-3; a weak D match, TRBD2 (5 bases). V lost 5 bases and J lost 6, with 12 bases in between. The V gene's germline CDR1 is SGHVS and CDR2 FNYEAQ. The CDR3 loop spans 13 amino acids. This chain's CDR3 is CASSPAEFDTQYF. The CDR3 DNA reads as TGTGCCAGCAGCCCAGCGGAGTTTGATACGCAGTATTTT.

This clonotype appeared a few times. The chain links TRBV4-3 to TRBJ2-2; tentatively, D is TRBD2 (6 bases). Germline CDR1 reads LGHNA; CDR2 reads YSLEER. Trimming shortened V by 0 bases and J by 5 bases, and 16 bases separated the two germline ends. The CDR3 consists of 17 residues. In nucleotides, the CDR3 is TGCGCCAGCAGCCAAGATGACTCGGCTAGCGTTACCGGGGAGCTGTTTTTT. Its protein is CASSQDDSASVTGELFF.

This clonotype turned up a few times. CDR3 DNA sequence: TGTGGCAGTTTCGGGTCTGGGGCCAACGTCCTGACTTTC. This encodes CGSFGSGANVLTF. This chain uses TRBV28 with TRBJ2-6, with no clear D. The germline V gene encodes CDR1 MDHEN and CDR2 SYDVKM. There are 13 residues in the CDR3.

The chain uses TRBV6-1 and TRBJ2-7; 7 positions agree with TRBD2. In germline, CDR1 is MNHNS, CDR2 SASEGT. CDR3 length: 14 amino acids. Unmatched junction bases numbered 9, after V lost 10 bases and J lost 0 bases. Here the CDR3 DNA reads TGTGCCACCAAGCGGGATGGTGGCTCCTACGAGCAGTACGTC. This gives the protein CATKRDGGSYEQYV.

This clonotype came up a few times. The rearrangement links TRBV5-4 to TRBJ2-5; D gene ambiguous. CDR1 and CDR2 (germline): SGHNT, YYREEE (reference sequence). The CDR3 runs to 12 residues. Trimming stripped 7 bases from V and 6 bases from J, with 13 bases between. The CDR3 loop reads CASGVLLKTQYF. Here the CDR3 DNA reads TGTGCCAGCGGGGTGCTCCTAAAGACCCAGTACTTC.

This clonotype was detected ten times or more. The rearrangement links TRBV6-2 or TRBV6-3 to TRBJ1-5; D is perhaps TRBD1 (6 bases). The CDR3 has 15 amino acids. With 8 bases removed from V and 2 bases from J, the gap between germline ends came to 16 bases. From germline, CDR1 is MNHEY and CDR2 SVGEGT. CDR3 region: CASYSGGAGNQPQHF. The DNA of the CDR3 is TGTGCCAGCTACAGCGGGGGGGCAGGCAATCAGCCCCAGCATTTT.

CDR3 coding DNA: TGTGCCACCACCCCCGGACAGGGAGAAAAGCCCCAGCATTTT. This sequence encodes CATTPGQGEKPQHF. The chain carries TRBV10-3 and TRBJ1-5; TRBD1 aligns across 8 bases. V shed 10 bases and J 8 bases; nucleotides not matched to a gene: 13. The CDR3 is 14 residues long. Germline values: CDR1 ENHRY, CDR2 SYGVKD.

This clonotype was counted between two and nine times. This chain joins TRBV18 and TRBJ2-3; the D is unclear. V lost 2 bases and J 2 bases, leaving 8 bases between the germline ends. CDR3 length: 14 residues. Germline CDR1 reads KGHSH; CDR2 reads LQKENI. CDR3: CASSPVTNTDTQYF. In nucleotides, the CDR3 is TGTGCCAGCTCACCAGTTACGAACACAGATACGCAGTATTTT.

This clonotype turned up a few times. One end of the junction varies from germline; a read error may be responsible. The J gene is TRBJ2-3, the V gene TRBV11-1; no clear D. Germline V gives CDR1 SGHAT, CDR2 FQDESV (reference sequence). This CDR3 has 18 residues. CDR3 loop: CASSIAPWWGSSTDTQYF. The CDR3 DNA is TGTGCCAGCAGCATAGCCCCTTGGTGGGGATCTAGCACAGATACGCAGTATTTT. The full variable domain, completed using reference TRBV11-1 and TRBJ2-3, is EAEVAQSPRYKITEKSQAVAFWCDPISGHATLYWYRQILGQGPELLVQFQDESVVDDSQLPKDRFSAERLKGVDSTLKIQPAELGDSAMYLCASSIAPWWGSSTDTQYFGPGTRLTVL.

V usage is TRBV3-1 and J usage is TRBJ1-1; D unresolved. Germline values: CDR1 LGHDT, CDR2 YNNKEL (reference sequence). This CDR3 has 14 residues. With 1 base removed from V and 2 bases from J, the gap between germline ends came to 8 bases. The CDR3 DNA sequence: TGTGCCAGCAGCCAAGGGAGCCGAAACACTGAAGCTTTCTTT. This sequence encodes CASSQGSRNTEAFF.

This clonotype has only a few counts. The V and J genes are TRBV29-1 and TRBJ2-2; 10 nucleotides line up with TRBD1. There are 13 residues in the CDR3. In germline, CDR1 is SQVTM, CDR2 ANQGSEA. V gave up 6 bases and J gave up 5 bases; unmatched junction bases: 3. This CDR3 reads CSVDRGLTGELFF. Here the CDR3 DNA reads TGCAGCGTCGACAGGGGGCTGACCGGGGAGCTGTTTTTT.

This clonotype was recorded a few times. The chain is built from TRBV4-1 and TRBJ2-1; 9 bases match TRBD2. The CDR3 runs 18 residues. Trimming removed 1 base from V and 1 base from J; junction bases left unmatched: 8. Germline CDR1 MGHRA, CDR2 YSYEKL. As DNA, the CDR3 is TGCGCCAGCAGCCAAGCAGCGGGGGGCTCGTTATCCTACAATGAGCAGTTCTTC. Translation: CASSQAAGGSLSYNEQFF.

This clonotype was observed a handful of times. V and J are TRBV24-1 and TRBJ2-5, with a tentative D call TRBD1 (5 bases). The germline gives CDR1 KGHDR, CDR2 SFDVKD. This CDR3 comprises 13 residues. V was trimmed by 10 bases and J by 0 bases, leaving 11 bases between them. The CDR3 here is CATQDTNQETQYF. CDR3 DNA sequence: TGTGCCACTCAGGACACAAACCAAGAGACCCAGTACTTC.

The chain couples TRBV30 to TRBJ2-7; no reliable D call. Per the germline V gene, CDR1 is GTSNPN and CDR2 is SVGIG (reference sequence). This CDR3 spans 14 amino acids. V lost 2 bases and J lost 1, with 12 bases in between. CDR3 residues: CAWSKTGHSYEQYF. CDR3 in DNA: TGTGCCTGGAGTAAAACGGGCCATTCCTACGAGCAGTACTTC.